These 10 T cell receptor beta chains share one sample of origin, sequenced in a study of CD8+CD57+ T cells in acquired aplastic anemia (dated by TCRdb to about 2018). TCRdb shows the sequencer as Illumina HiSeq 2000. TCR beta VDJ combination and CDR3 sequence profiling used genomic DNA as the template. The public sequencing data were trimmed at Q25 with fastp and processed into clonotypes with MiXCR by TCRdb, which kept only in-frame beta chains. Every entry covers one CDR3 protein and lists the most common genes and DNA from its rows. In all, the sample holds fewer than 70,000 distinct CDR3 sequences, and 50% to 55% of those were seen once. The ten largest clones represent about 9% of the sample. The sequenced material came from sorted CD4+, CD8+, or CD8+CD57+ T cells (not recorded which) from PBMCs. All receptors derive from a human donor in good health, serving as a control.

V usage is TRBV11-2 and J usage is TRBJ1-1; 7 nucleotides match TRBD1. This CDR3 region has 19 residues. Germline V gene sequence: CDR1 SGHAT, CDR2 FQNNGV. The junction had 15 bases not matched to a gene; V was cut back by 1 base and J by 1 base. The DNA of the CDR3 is TGTGCCAGCAGCTTAGGACGTAGGGCACAGGGGATGGAGAACACTGAAGCTTTCTTT. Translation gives CASSLGRRAQGMENTEAFF.

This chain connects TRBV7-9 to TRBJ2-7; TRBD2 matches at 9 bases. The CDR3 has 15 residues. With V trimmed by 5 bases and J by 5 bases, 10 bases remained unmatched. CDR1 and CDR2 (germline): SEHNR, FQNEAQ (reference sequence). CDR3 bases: TGTGCCAGCAGCCTCACAGGCGGCGGGGGGGACGAGCAGTACTTC. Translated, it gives CASSLTGGGGDEQYF.

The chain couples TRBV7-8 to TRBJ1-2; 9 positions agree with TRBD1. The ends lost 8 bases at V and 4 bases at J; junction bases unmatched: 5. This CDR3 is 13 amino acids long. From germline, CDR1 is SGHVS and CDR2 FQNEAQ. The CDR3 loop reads CASLDRGTYGYTF. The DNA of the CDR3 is TGTGCCAGCTTGGACAGGGGAACCTATGGCTACACCTTC.

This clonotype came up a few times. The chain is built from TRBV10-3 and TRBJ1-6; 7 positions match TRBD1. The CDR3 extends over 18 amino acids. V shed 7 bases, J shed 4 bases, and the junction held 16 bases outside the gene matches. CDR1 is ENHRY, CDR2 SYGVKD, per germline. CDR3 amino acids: CAIKIDRVGSVYNSPLHF. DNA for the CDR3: TGTGCCATCAAAATAGACAGGGTAGGCTCCGTTTATAATTCACCCCTCCACTTT.

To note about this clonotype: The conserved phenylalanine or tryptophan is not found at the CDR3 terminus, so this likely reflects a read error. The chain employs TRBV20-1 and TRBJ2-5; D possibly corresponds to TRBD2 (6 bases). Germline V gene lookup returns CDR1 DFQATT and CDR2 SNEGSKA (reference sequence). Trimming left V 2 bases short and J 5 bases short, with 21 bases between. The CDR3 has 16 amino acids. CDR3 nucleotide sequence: TGCAGTGCTAGATGGGCGTCGGGGGAGCTGAGGGAGACCCAGTACGTC. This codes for CSARWASGELRETQYV.

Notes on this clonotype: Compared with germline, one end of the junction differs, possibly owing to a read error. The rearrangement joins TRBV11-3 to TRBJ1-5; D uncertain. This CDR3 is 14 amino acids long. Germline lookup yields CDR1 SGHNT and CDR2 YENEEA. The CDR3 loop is CASSLEQNSQPQHF. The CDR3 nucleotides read TGTGCCAGCAGCTTAGAGCAGAACTCCCAGCCTCAGCATTTT.

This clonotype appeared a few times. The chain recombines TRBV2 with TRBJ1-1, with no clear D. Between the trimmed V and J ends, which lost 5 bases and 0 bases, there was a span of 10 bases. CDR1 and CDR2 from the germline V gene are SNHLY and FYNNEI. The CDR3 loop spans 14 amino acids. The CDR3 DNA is TGTGCCAGCAGTCAGGTATACCTGAACACTGAAGCTTTCTTT. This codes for CASSQVYLNTEAFF.

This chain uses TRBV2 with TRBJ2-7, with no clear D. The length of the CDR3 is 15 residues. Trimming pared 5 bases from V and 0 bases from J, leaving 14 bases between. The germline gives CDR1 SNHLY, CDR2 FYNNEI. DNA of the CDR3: TGTGCCAGCAGTTCCCGATCAGCTAGCTCCTACGAGCAGTACTTC. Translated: CASSSRSASSYEQYF.

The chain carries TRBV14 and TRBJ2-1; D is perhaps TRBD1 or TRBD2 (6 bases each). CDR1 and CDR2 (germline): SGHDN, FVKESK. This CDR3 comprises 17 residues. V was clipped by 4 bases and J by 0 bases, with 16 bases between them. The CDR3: CASSRGGGWSSYNEQFF. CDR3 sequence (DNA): TGTGCCAGCAGCCGAGGAGGGGGGTGGAGCTCCTACAATGAGCAGTTCTTC.

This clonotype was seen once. The CDR3 region is CASSPGTGVNEQYF. DNA of the CDR3: TGTGCCAGCAGCCCCGGGACAGGGGTGAACGAGCAGTACTTC. The V call is TRBV7-9, the J call TRBJ2-7; 10 bases map to TRBD1. Germline V CDR1 and CDR2: SEHNR, FQNEAQ (reference sequence). With V trimmed by 5 bases and J by 5 bases, 6 bases remained unmatched. The length of the CDR3 is 14 residues.